This record covers a single T cell receptor beta chain. Its antigen remains unidentified. The sample comes from a study of T cell repertoires in cytomegalovirus infection. At the level of the study: Alongside well-studied HLA-B-restricted CMV epitopes, recently identified HLA-C-restricted CMV epitopes were also used. Study-wide findings and caveats: Adding up the frequency of public TCR beta families identified people who carried CMV plus the relevant HLA.

From the reads, TCRdb called clonotypes with MiXCR, one entry per CDR3 protein. The sample has nearly 700,000 distinct CDR3 sequences; about 33% are singletons. V was pared by 6 bases and J by 2 bases, with 20 bases between. Germline-derived CDR1 and CDR2 are MNHEY and SMNVEV (reference sequence). The CDR3 contains 16 residues. This specimen consisted of cultured PBMCs, obtained from culture after CMV antigen stimulation. This clonotype originated in a human donor in good health (CMV status not recorded). Some clones in this sample may be carry-over from other donors' samples. V usage is TRBV27 and J usage is TRBJ2-7; the D gene is possibly TRBD2 (6 bases). CDR3 sequence reads: CASRTVAAQRAYEQYF. The CDR3 DNA sequence: TGTGCCAGCAGGACCGTAGCGGCACAAAGGGCCTACGAGCAGTACTTC.